One and the same sample provided the 16 T cell receptor beta chains below, sequenced in a study of technical replicates of blood from a handful of donors. The repertoire was sequenced with immunoSEQ multiplex PCR; TCRdb's copy has only in-frame clones and lacks some. The table records roughly 76,000 clones, 85% to 95% of them present only once. Specimen: T cells isolated from PBMCs. The receptors shown here come from a human donor in good health.

This chain joins TRBV7-6 and TRBJ1-1; perhaps TRBD1 as D (6 bases). This CDR3 has 14 amino acids. Trimming left V 1 base short and J 1 base short, with 7 bases between. Germline lookup yields CDR1 SGHVS and CDR2 FNYEAQ. The CDR3 sequence: CASSLGGQNTEAFF. The CDR3 DNA is TGTGCCAGCAGCTTAGGGGGACAGAACACTGAAGCTTTCTTT. Based on the CDR3 plus reference TRBV7-6 and TRBJ1-1, the full variable domain is GAGVSQSPRYKVTKRGQDVALRCDPISGHVSLYWYRQALGQGPEFLTYFNYEAQQDKSGLPNDRFSAERPEGSISTLTIQRTEQRDSAMYRCASSLGGQNTEAFFGQGTRLTVV.

This rearrangement joins TRBV4-1 to TRBJ2-7; TRBD1 agrees at 9 bases. Losses at the gene ends were 1 base for V and 3 bases for J; bases not matched to a gene: 7. CDR1 is MGHRA and CDR2 is YSYEKL in the germline V gene. The CDR3 loop spans 16 amino acids. The CDR3 loop is CASSQAEGTGNYEQYF. The CDR3 DNA follows: TGCGCCAGCAGCCAAGCCGAGGGGACAGGGAACTACGAGCAGTACTTC.

DNA for the CDR3: TGTGCCAGCAGTGAATTTGGTACAACCTACGAGCAGTACTTC. It encodes CASSEFGTTYEQYF. The chain links TRBV6-1 to TRBJ2-7; D gene unclear. This CDR3 is 14 amino acids long. CDR1 MNHNS and CDR2 SASEGT come from the germline V gene. Trimming removed 2 bases from V and 2 bases from J, with 10 bases in between.

The gene calls are TRBV30 and TRBJ2-1, with D maybe TRBD2 (5 bases). Germline-derived CDR1 and CDR2 are GTSNPN and SVGIG (reference sequence). V lost 2 bases and J 0 bases, leaving 8 bases between the germline ends. CDR3 size: 14 residues. CDR3 coding DNA: TGTGCCTGGAGTACGGGGAGCTCCTACAATGAGCAGTTCTTC. Its protein is CAWSTGSSYNEQFF. The full variable domain, with the rest looked up from reference TRBV30 and TRBJ2-1, is SQTIHQWPATLVQPVGSPLSLECTVEGTSNPNLYWYRQAAGRGLQLLFYSVGIGQISSEVPQNLSASRPQDRQFILSSKKLLLSDSGFYLCAWSTGSSYNEQFFGPGTRLTVL.

The V gene is TRBV7-6, the J gene TRBJ2-7; 8 nucleotides align to TRBD1. Germline CDR1 reads SGHVS; CDR2 reads FNYEAQ. The CDR3 runs 17 residues. Trimming cost V 5 bases and J 1 base; bases outside gene matches: 13. CDR3 region: CASSPTTGATVSYEQYF. The CDR3 DNA is TGTGCCAGCAGCCCGACGACAGGGGCCACAGTTTCCTACGAGCAGTACTTC.

This clone showed up just once. The chain recombines TRBV7-9 with TRBJ2-2; weak D call: TRBD2 (5 bases). This CDR3 is 15 amino acids long. CDR1 and CDR2 from the germline V gene are SEHNR and FQNEAQ (reference sequence). V was pared by 3 bases and J by 2 bases, with 10 bases between. DNA of the CDR3: TGTGCCAGCAGCTTGGGTAGACTAAACACCGGGGAGCTGTTTTTT. It translates to CASSLGRLNTGELFF. The variable domain in full, completed from reference TRBV7-9 and TRBJ2-2, reads DTGVSQNPRHKITKRGQNVTFRCDPISEHNRLYWYRQTLGQGPEFLTYFQNEAQLEKSRLLSDRFSAERPKGSFSTLEIQRTEQGDSAMYLCASSLGRLNTGELFFGEGSRLTVL.

The rearrangement joins TRBV11-3 to TRBJ2-5; 8 bases map to TRBD1. CDR3 length equals 17 residues. V dropped 5 bases and J dropped 4; count of bases not matched to a gene: 15. The germline gives CDR1 SGHNT, CDR2 YENEEA. DNA of the CDR3: TGTGCCAGCAGCCTCCGTCGGACAGGGTTAATATTAGAGACCCAGTACTTC. Protein sequence: CASSLRRTGLILETQYF.

The CDR3 loop reads CASSTQRLAGTYEQYF. CDR3 bases: TGTGCCAGCAGCACACAACGACTAGCGGGGACCTACGAGCAGTACTTC. The chain couples TRBV7-8 to TRBJ2-7; 11 bases map to TRBD2. V lost 5 bases to trimming and J lost 2 bases; unmatched junction nucleotides: 8. Germline lookup yields CDR1 SGHVS and CDR2 FQNEAQ. The CDR3 loop spans 16 amino acids.

The V gene is TRBV5-8, the J gene TRBJ2-7; D is perhaps TRBD1 (5 bases). This CDR3 spans 12 amino acids. Deletions cut 9 bases from V and 3 bases from J, with 13 bases between. From germline, CDR1 is SGHTS and CDR2 YDEGEE. The CDR3 bases are TGTGCCATCGACAGAGAACTCTACGAGCAGTACTTC. This codes for CAIDRELYEQYF.

This clone has more than one count but fewer than ten. The V call is TRBV14, the J call TRBJ2-3; a possible D gene is TRBD2 (6 bases). The CDR3 sequence is 14 residues long. V was cut by 5 bases and J by 6 bases, with 15 bases left in between. CDR1 is SGHDN, CDR2 FVKESK, per germline. The CDR3 spells CASSKVSGVDTQYF. In DNA, the CDR3 is TGTGCCAGCAGCAAAGTGTCGGGGGTGGATACGCAGTATTTT.

This clone was observed a single time. The chain has TRBV6-6 and TRBJ2-2; perhaps TRBD2 as D (5 bases). Germline assignment: CDR1 MNHNY and CDR2 SVGAGI (reference sequence). This CDR3 spans 12 amino acids. V dropped 10 bases and J dropped 7 bases, with 13 bases sitting between them. CDR3 DNA sequence: TGTGCCACCTCTGCGGAGGACGGGGAGCTGTTTTTT. This sequence encodes CATSAEDGELFF.

The chain links TRBV7-9 to TRBJ2-7; D possibly corresponds to TRBD2 (6 bases). With 5 bases removed from V and 1 base from J, the gap between germline ends came to 21 bases. CDR3 size: 17 residues. Germline V lookup: CDR1 SEHNR, CDR2 FQNEAQ (reference sequence). CDR3 protein: CASSPQRRGGGSYEQYF. As DNA, the CDR3 is TGTGCCAGCAGCCCGCAAAGGCGGGGTGGGGGGTCCTACGAGCAGTACTTC. The complete variable domain, with remaining parts taken from reference TRBV7-9 and TRBJ2-7, reads DTGVSQNPRHKITKRGQNVTFRCDPISEHNRLYWYRQTLGQGPEFLTYFQNEAQLEKSRLLSDRFSAERPKGSFSTLEIQRTEQGDSAMYLCASSPQRRGGGSYEQYFGPGTRLTVT.

This clone came up once. The gene calls are TRBV7-9 and TRBJ2-1; 8 bases fit TRBD2. Germline loops: CDR1 SEHNR, CDR2 FQNEAQ (reference sequence). V shed 11 bases, J shed 4 bases, and the junction held 13 bases outside the gene matches. The CDR3 is 15 residues long. CDR3 DNA sequence: TGTGCCTACCCCTCCGGCAGCGGGGGATACAATGAGCAGTTCTTC. Translating it yields CAYPSGSGGYNEQFF. The full variable domain, with the rest looked up from reference TRBV7-9 and TRBJ2-1, is DTGVSQNPRHKITKRGQNVTFRCDPISEHNRLYWYRQTLGQGPEFLTYFQNEAQLEKSRLLSDRFSAERPKGSFSTLEIQRTEQGDSAMYLCAYPSGSGGYNEQFFGPGTRLTVL.

This clone was observed a single time. The chain joins TRBV4-1 to TRBJ2-2; 11 bases fit TRBD1. Germline trimming cut 5 bases from V and 6 bases from J; bases unmatched to any gene: 5. Germline-derived CDR1 and CDR2 are MGHRA and YSYEKL. CDR3 length equals 15 residues. DNA of the CDR3: TGCGCCAGCAGCAGCGGGACAGGGGGATCCGGGGAGCTGTTTTTT. Encoded protein: CASSSGTGGSGELFF.

This chain joins TRBV11-2 and TRBJ1-5, with 8 bases matching TRBD1. CDR3 length: 16 amino acids. From germline, CDR1 is SGHAT and CDR2 FQNNGV. With V trimmed by 6 bases and J by 3 bases, 10 bases remained unmatched. CDR3 in amino acids: CASSNTGTGYNQPQHF. The CDR3 nucleotides read TGTGCCAGCAGTAATACCGGGACAGGCTACAATCAGCCCCAGCATTTT.

V and J are TRBV28 and TRBJ2-3; TRBD2 aligns across 10 bases. The CDR3 has 16 residues. Germline CDR1 reads MDHEN; CDR2 reads SYDVKM. Trimming removed 1 base from V and 0 bases from J; junction bases left unmatched: 1. This chain's CDR3 is CASSLLTSGSTDTQYF. Written as DNA, the CDR3 is TGTGCCAGCAGTTTATTGACTAGCGGGAGCACAGATACGCAGTATTTT.